This T cell receptor (beta chain) was captured in a study of response to subunit inactivated influenza vaccine. TCRdb fed the RT-PCR reads into MiXCR, producing one record per CDR3 protein. Of a few hundred thousand distinct CDR3 sequences in the sample, 10% to 12% were seen once. Looked up from germline, CDR1 is MNHEY and CDR2 is SVGEGT. The V gene end was trimmed by 2 bases and the J gene end by 7 bases; junction bases not matched to a gene: 11. This CDR3 spans 17 amino acids. These same records also appear under a second study, on T cells expressing NK-cell markers. That source adds: Template switching by 5'RACE with UMIs generated the TCR beta cDNA. Unclear, still, was the HCMV specificity of the expanded NKG2C+ T cell clones.

This specimen consisted of PBMCs from blood, obtained on the day of vaccination. This rearrangement joins TRBV6-2 or TRBV6-3 to TRBJ2-1; TRBD2 matches at 10 bases. The source of this sequence is a man aged 45-65 years who received an inactivated influenza vaccine. The CDR3 DNA sequence: TGTGCCAGCAGTTACGAGTTAGCGGGAGGTTCTTGGAATGAGCAGTTCTTC. Translated: CASSYELAGGSWNEQFF.